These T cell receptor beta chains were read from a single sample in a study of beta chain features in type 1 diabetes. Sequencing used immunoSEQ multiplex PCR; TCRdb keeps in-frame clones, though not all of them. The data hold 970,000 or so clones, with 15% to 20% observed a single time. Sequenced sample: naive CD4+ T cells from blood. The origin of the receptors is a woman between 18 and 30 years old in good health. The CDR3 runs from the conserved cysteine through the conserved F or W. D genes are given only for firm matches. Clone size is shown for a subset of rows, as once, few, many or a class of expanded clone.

CASSFSVQREREQYF,few,TRBD2,TRBV5-1,TRBJ2-7
CASRPGQGRNQPQHF,few,TRBD1,TRBV19,TRBJ1-5
CASSLWTRGDRTQYF,NA,TRBD2,TRBV7-2,TRBJ2-5
CASSGTGQAVSYEQYF,few,TRBD1,TRBV2,TRBJ2-7
CASSHGVAKNIQYF,few,NA,TRBV6-6,TRBJ2-4
CASSVVSSDTQYF,NA,NA,TRBV9,TRBJ2-3
CAISGLTPFPYNEQFF,few,NA,TRBV10-3,TRBJ2-1
CASSLVIITGRYGYTF,NA,NA,TRBV7-2,TRBJ1-2
CASSGPGTDTQYF,once,NA,TRBV2,TRBJ2-3
CASSLQGRNNEQFF,few,NA,TRBV7-3,TRBJ2-1
CASSGDIQAETQYF,NA,NA,TRBV7-2,TRBJ2-5
CASSSGLAGAHYEQYF,few,TRBD2,TRBV7-9,TRBJ2-7
CASSLSRMLGGVNTQYF,few,NA,TRBV27,TRBJ2-3
CASSLRAVRSSYEQYF,NA,NA,TRBV11-2,TRBJ2-7
CASSRRVAGGGEQYF,NA,TRBD2,TRBV11-2,TRBJ2-7
CASSFLQKETQYF,few,NA,TRBV11-2,TRBJ2-5
CASTRGMNTEAFF,few,TRBD1,TRBV18,TRBJ1-1
CASSPNLMGAAFF,NA,NA,TRBV18,TRBJ1-1
CASSEFYREYEQYF,NA,NA,TRBV6-1,TRBJ2-7
CASSSGQFDEKLFF,NA,TRBD1,TRBV28,TRBJ1-4
CASSQSTGEAGANVLTF,NA,TRBD1,TRBV4-2,TRBJ2-6
CASSQRSSVYNEQFF,few,NA,TRBV14,TRBJ2-1